The 10 T cell receptor beta chains below all came from one sample that was sequenced in a study of blood T cell repertoires in COVID-19. Measured with immunoSEQ multiplex PCR; TCRdb has only the in-frame clones, and not every one. The sample carries about 87,000 clones, around nine tenths recorded once. Sequencing was done on a sample of peripheral blood. These receptors originate from a man aged 35 to 55 with acute or convalescent COVID-19.

The chain joins TRBV20-1 to TRBJ1-2; D is possibly TRBD1 (5 bases). The CDR3 contains 11 residues. Germline CDR1 reads DFQATT; CDR2 reads SNEGSKA (reference sequence). CDR3 DNA sequence: TGCAGCGGGGGGAGTGGCTATGGCTACACCTTC. This translates into CSGGSGYGYTF.

The chain combines TRBV4-1 with TRBJ2-7, with D maybe TRBD1 (5 bases). Between the trimmed V and J ends, which lost 2 bases and 2 bases, there was a span of 10 bases. The CDR3 spans 14 residues. The germline gives CDR1 MGHRA, CDR2 YSYEKL. CDR3 sequence: CASSQNDSPYEQYF. The CDR3 DNA is TGCGCCAGCAGCCAAAACGACAGCCCCTACGAGCAGTACTTC.

The chain combines TRBV6-5 with TRBJ2-3; TRBD1 is a possible D gene (5 bases). This CDR3 contains 14 residues. Germline CDR1 MNHEY, CDR2 SVGAGI. V dropped 6 bases and J dropped 4 bases, with 14 bases sitting between them. Here the CDR3 reads CASSQRRGADTQYF. The CDR3 DNA is TGTGCCAGCAGCCAACGAAGGGGCGCAGATACGCAGTATTTT.

The rearrangement joins TRBV5-1 to TRBJ2-6, with D hard to call. The germline V and J ends were trimmed by 4 bases and 0 bases, with 8 bases remaining between them. This CDR3 has 15 residues. Germline V gene sequence: CDR1 SGHRS, CDR2 YFSETQ. The CDR3 loop reads CASSNSFSGANVLTF. The CDR3 DNA sequence: TGCGCCAGCAGCAACTCGTTCTCTGGGGCCAACGTCCTGACTTTC.

A single count supports this clone. V and J are TRBV7-2 and TRBJ2-7, with TRBD2 matching 7 bases. Germline lookup yields CDR1 SGHTA and CDR2 FQGNSA. This CDR3 has 15 amino acids. V lost 5 bases to trimming and J lost 0 bases; unmatched junction nucleotides: 7. In DNA, the CDR3 is TGTGCCAGCAGCCCATTCGGGACTACCTCCTACGAGCAGTACTTC. It is translated as CASSPFGTTSYEQYF.

V usage is TRBV6-1 and J usage is TRBJ1-6; TRBD1 matches 7 bases. J lost 14 bases, V lost 3 bases, and 10 bases had no gene match. Germline CDR1 and CDR2: MNHNS and SASEGT. This CDR3 is 14 amino acids long. The CDR3, as DNA: TGTGCCAGCAGTGAGTCGACAGGGCCCGGGGCCCTCCACTTT. This translates into CASSESTGPGALHF.

The J gene is TRBJ2-2, the V gene TRBV3-1 (or the pseudogene TRBV3-2), with 11 nucleotides matching TRBD2. CDR3 size: 17 residues. V lost 6 bases and J lost 0; bases outside the gene matches: 6. Germline V gene data show CDR1 as LGHDT and CDR2 as YNNKEL (reference sequence). The CDR3 DNA is TGTGCCAGCAGGTCCGGGACTAGCGGTCCGAACACCGGGGAGCTGTTTTTT. Translation gives CASRSGTSGPNTGELFF.

The V and J genes are TRBV20-1 and TRBJ1-2; 10 nucleotides match TRBD1. The CDR3 totals 15 residues. The germline V gene encodes CDR1 DFQATT and CDR2 SNEGSKA (reference sequence). Losses at the gene ends were 3 bases for V and 3 bases for J; bases not matched to a gene: 7. DNA of the CDR3: TGCAGTGCTAGTAGGCCCGGGACAGGGGACTATGGCTACACCTTC. It translates to CSASRPGTGDYGYTF.

This chain links TRBV5-4 with TRBJ1-1, with D hard to call. Germline lookup yields CDR1 SGHNT and CDR2 YYREEE (reference sequence). This CDR3 spans 17 amino acids. V lost 3 bases, J lost 5 bases, and 23 bases lay in between. CDR3 nucleotides: TGTGCCAGCAGCTCCCCAAACCCGGAGCAAAGAGGAACTGAAGCTTTCTTT. This translates into CASSSPNPEQRGTEAFF.

The chain links TRBV30 to TRBJ1-1; D is perhaps TRBD1 (5 bases). Looked up from germline, CDR1 is GTSNPN and CDR2 is SVGIG (reference sequence). V was shortened by 5 bases and J by 1 base, with 11 bases between the two germline ends. This CDR3 comprises 13 residues. The CDR3: CAWAWGENTEAFF. The DNA of the CDR3 is TGTGCCTGGGCTTGGGGGGAGAACACTGAAGCTTTCTTT.